This section outlines one T cell receptor beta chain sequence together with its context. The data stem from a study of blood T cell repertoires in COVID-19. In the study overall: Sites across the United States, Italy and Spain contributed samples from acute and convalescent COVID-19. PBMCs, B-cell-depleted T cells, or T cells were the source of the cDNA or gDNA that made up the material.

Original data processing: Counts of nucleated cells, estimated from reference gene primer amplification, were obtained. Libraries were prepared by immunoSEQ multiplex PCR; TCRdb keeps only in-frame clonotypes and omits some of them. The DNA gave D and trimming, while V, J and clone size come from that table. The sample lists more than 200,000 clones; 83% were seen once. Germline-derived CDR1 and CDR2 are SGHTA and FQGNSA. V lost 3 bases to trimming and J lost 7 bases; unmatched junction nucleotides: 19. This CDR3 spans 19 amino acids. Sequencing was done on a sample of peripheral blood. The receptor was isolated from a middle-aged woman with active or convalescent COVID-19. V gene TRBV7-2 combines with J gene TRBJ1-5; 9 nucleotides match TRBD1. DNA for the CDR3: TGTGCCAGCAGCTTGGGCAAACGCGGACAGGGGAGCAGGATCCAGCCCCAGCATTTT. Translation gives CASSLGKRGQGSRIQPQHF.